These 8 T cell receptor beta chains came from one sample sequenced in a study of blood T cells in healthy people across ages (dated by TCRdb to 2013 to 2016). The library was built by means of 5' RACE. For sequencing, an Illumina HiSeq 2500 was employed. A second PCR of about 7 to 12 cycles was performed with a sample-barcoded 5' primer and a J-beta primer mix. TCRdb trimmed the raw reads at Q25, called clones with MiXCR and kept productive beta chains. Each entry merges the rows of one CDR3 protein and shows their most common DNA and genes. In this sample the table shows over 550,000 distinct CDR3 sequences, roughly 31% of which occur a single time. Clones ranked in the top ten supply 15% to 17% of the sample. The source material was blood. The receptor source for this set is a woman of 80 years or more in good health.

This clonotype has at least ten counts. V and J are TRBV9 and TRBJ1-2; D is unresolved. The CDR3 runs to 13 residues. Germline lookup yields CDR1 SGDLS and CDR2 YYNGEE. Trimming left V 8 bases short and J 1 base short, with 12 bases between. CDR3 in amino acids: CARALAVNYGYTF. CDR3 in DNA: TGTGCCAGGGCCCTGGCAGTTAACTATGGCTACACCTTC.

This clonotype was picked up many times. This sequence joins TRBV6-5 and TRBJ2-5, with 7 bases aligning to TRBD1. The germline V gene encodes CDR1 MNHEY and CDR2 SVGAGI. The CDR3 loop spans 13 amino acids. V lost 6 bases and J lost 5; bases outside the gene matches: 6. The CDR3 coding sequence is TGTGCCAGCAGCTCAGGGGGAACGGAGACCCAGTACTTC. Translation gives CASSSGGTETQYF.

The table lists this clonotype with many counts. J is TRBJ2-5 and V is TRBV20-1, with no clear D. Trimming took 1 base from V and 4 from J, leaving 10 bases between them. The CDR3 runs 13 residues. The germline CDR1 and CDR2 sequences are DFQATT and SNEGSKA (reference sequence). The DNA for the CDR3 is TGCAGTGCTAGAGTTACCCCAGGAGAGACCCAGTACTTC. Amino acids: CSARVTPGETQYF.

This clonotype was observed at least ten times. V gene TRBV25-1 combines with J gene TRBJ1-1; tentatively, D is TRBD1 (5 bases). CDR1 and CDR2 from the germline V gene are MGHDK and SYGVNS. The germline V and J ends were trimmed by 6 bases and 1 base, with 9 bases remaining between them. The CDR3 loop spans 13 amino acids. The DNA for the CDR3 is TGTGCCAGCAGGACAGATCCGAACACTGAAGCTTTCTTT. Protein: CASRTDPNTEAFF.

Notes on this clonotype: Being one base from a much bigger clone, this may be a read error. The rearrangement links TRBV11-2 to TRBJ2-7; the match to TRBD1 covers 7 bases. This CDR3 is 16 amino acids long. The trim removed 0 bases at V and 3 bases at J, leaving 8 bases unmatched. In germline, CDR1 is SGHAT, CDR2 FQNNGV. CDR3 region: CASSLEDRLGGYEQYF. As DNA, the CDR3 is TGTGCCAGCAGCTTAGAGGACAGGTTGGGTGGCTACGAGCAGTACTTC.

The J gene is TRBJ1-6, the V gene TRBV3-1; no reliable D call. The CDR3 runs 14 residues. V lost 4 bases and J lost 0, with 4 bases in between. Germline CDR1 reads LGHDT; CDR2 reads YNNKEL (reference sequence). CDR3 sequence: CASSRNSYNSPLHF. The CDR3 DNA follows: TGTGCCAGCAGCCGCAACTCCTATAATTCACCCCTCCACTTT. The whole variable domain, filled in from reference TRBV3-1 and TRBJ1-6, reads DTAVSQTPKYLVTQMGNDKSIKCEQNLGHDTMYWYKQDSKKFLKIMFSYNNKELIINETVPNRFSPKSPDKAHLNLHINSLELGDSAVYFCASSRNSYNSPLHFGNGTRLTVT.

This clonotype was recorded many times. This chain links TRBV25-1 with TRBJ1-2; the D is unclear. The V and J ends lost 10 bases and 8 bases respectively, with 20 bases between them. Germline loops: CDR1 MGHDK, CDR2 SYGVNS. This CDR3 region has 13 residues. The CDR3 protein is CATPTGFRSGYTF. The CDR3 DNA is TGTGCCACTCCGACTGGATTTAGGAGCGGCTACACCTTC.

Worth noting for this clonotype: Possible read error: a much larger clone is one base away. The chain joins TRBV7-8 to TRBJ2-1; 8 bases agree with TRBD2. The CDR3 is 18 amino acids. Germline values: CDR1 SGHVS, CDR2 FQNEAQ. CDR3 sequence reads: CVSSLAGWEGRSYNEQFF. CDR3 in DNA: TGTGTCAGCAGCTTAGCGGGATGGGAGGGACGATCCTACAATGAGCAGTTCTTC.